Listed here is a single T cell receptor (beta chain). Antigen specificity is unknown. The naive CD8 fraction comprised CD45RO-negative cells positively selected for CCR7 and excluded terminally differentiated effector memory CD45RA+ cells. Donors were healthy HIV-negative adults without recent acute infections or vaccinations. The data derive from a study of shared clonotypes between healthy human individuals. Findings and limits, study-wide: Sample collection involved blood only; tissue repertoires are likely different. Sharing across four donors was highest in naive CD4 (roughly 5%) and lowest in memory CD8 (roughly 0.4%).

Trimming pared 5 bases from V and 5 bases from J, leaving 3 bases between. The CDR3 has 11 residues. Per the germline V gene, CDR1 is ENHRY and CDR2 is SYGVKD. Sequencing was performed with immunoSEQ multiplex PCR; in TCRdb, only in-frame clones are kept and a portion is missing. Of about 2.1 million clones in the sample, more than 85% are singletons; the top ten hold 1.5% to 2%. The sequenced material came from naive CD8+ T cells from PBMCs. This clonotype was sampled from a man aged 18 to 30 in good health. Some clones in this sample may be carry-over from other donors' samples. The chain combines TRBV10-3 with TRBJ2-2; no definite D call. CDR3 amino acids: CAISTTGELFF. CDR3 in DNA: TGTGCCATCAGTACAACCGGGGAGCTGTTTTTT.